This TCR beta chain was observed in a study of molecular identifiers for immune sequencing clone quantification. The table lists this clonotype with many counts. TCRdb itself ran the PCR reads through MiXCR, one entry per CDR3 protein. There are 600,000 to 650,000 distinct CDR3 sequences in the sample; 15% to 20% occur only once, and roughly 0.83% lies in the top ten. Germline lookup yields CDR1 SEHNR and CDR2 FQNEAQ (reference sequence). V shed 3 bases and J shed 11 bases, with 10 bases lying between them. CDR3 length equals 12 residues. The sequenced sample was naive CD8+ T cells from blood, with Jurkat cell RNA spiked in. Subset in this sample: FACS-sorted CD8+CD4-CCR7+CD45RA+ naive T cells. This receptor was taken from a human donor in good health. Some libraries in this study had Jurkat cell RNA spiked in. This chain uses TRBV7-9 with TRBJ1-4, with D perhaps TRBD1 (5 bases). CDR3 nucleotide sequence: TGTGCCAGCAGCTTCAGGGTACAGAAACTGTTTTTT. It translates to CASSFRVQKLFF.